These 18 T cell receptor beta chains originate from one sample sequenced in a study of T cells in Graves' hyperthyroidism and ophthalmopathy (dated by TCRdb to about 2019). The method behind the library was multiplex PCR. Instrument used: Illumina HiSeq 2000. TCR beta CDR3 regions were amplified from RNA transcripts. The first round of RT-PCR for the TCR CDR3 was performed with the HTBI primer set and the Qiagen OneStep RT-PCR kit. TCRdb reprocessing: public reads trimmed at Q25 with fastp, clones called with MiXCR, in-frame beta chains kept. Duplicate CDR3 protein sequences are folded into a single record with the most common DNA and genes. In this sample the table shows fewer than 450,000 distinct CDR3 sequences, 11% to 15% of which occur a single time. The ten largest clones take up around 28% of the sample. Sequences were obtained from blood. These receptors all stem from a man over 45 with Graves' ophthalmopathy.

This clonotype was recorded at least ten times. This chain links TRBV27 with TRBJ2-2, with D tentatively TRBD2 (5 bases). The CDR3 contains 17 residues. Per germline, CDR1 MNHEY and CDR2 SMNVEV (reference sequence). V lost 7 bases and J 7 bases, leaving 25 bases between the germline ends. The CDR3 loop reads CASTLPGPEGTNGELFF. CDR3 nucleotide sequence: TGTGCCAGCACCCTACCCGGACCCGAGGGAACGAACGGGGAGCTGTTTTTT.

DNA of the CDR3: TGTGCCAGCAACGGTGGACTGGACAAAAACATTCAGTACTTC. As protein: CASNGGLDKNIQYF. The genes are TRBV6-2 or TRBV6-3 and TRBJ2-4, with D possibly TRBD2 on 5 matching bases. Germline values: CDR1 MNHEY, CDR2 SVGEGT. Trimming removed 7 bases at V and 3 bases at J, with 13 bases between. This CDR3 region has 14 residues.

In this sample, this clonotype turned up many times. The chain links TRBV29-1 to TRBJ1-1; D remains unclear. The CDR3 totals 12 residues. Germline CDR1 and CDR2: SQVTM and ANQGSEA. V lost 4 bases to trimming and J lost 5 bases, with 11 bases between them. CDR3 DNA: TGCAGCGTTGGGGGAAGAGAGACTGAAGCTTTCTTT. This codes for CSVGGRETEAFF.

This clonotype was found many times. This chain joins TRBV11-2 and TRBJ2-3, with 8 positions matching TRBD2. V lost 4 bases, J lost 3 bases, and 9 bases stayed unmatched. This CDR3 comprises 16 residues. Germline loops: CDR1 SGHAT, CDR2 FQNNGV. For the CDR3, the DNA is TGTGCCAGCAGCTCCATAGCGGGATGGGTTACAGATACGCAGTATTTT. Translating it yields CASSSIAGWVTDTQYF.

This clonotype was observed at least ten times. The genes are TRBV5-1 and TRBJ1-1; 8 nucleotides agree with TRBD1. V was clipped by 4 bases and J by 3 bases; unmatched bases: 8. The germline V gene has CDR1 SGHRS and CDR2 YFSETQ. The CDR3 covers 15 residues. The CDR3 nucleotides are TGCGCCAGCAGCCTGGACAGGGATGTAGACACTGAAGCTTTCTTT. Its translation is CASSLDRDVDTEAFF.

This clonotype showed up many times. The J gene is TRBJ2-7, the V gene TRBV3-1; TRBD2 matches 13 bases. CDR1 is LGHDT and CDR2 is YNNKEL in the germline V gene (reference sequence). Losses at the gene ends were 2 bases for V and 2 bases for J; bases not matched to a gene: 6. The CDR3 loop spans 17 amino acids. CDR3 in amino acids: CASSQPVTSGRAYEQYF. DNA for the CDR3: TGTGCCAGCAGCCAACCCGTAACTAGCGGGAGGGCCTACGAGCAGTACTTC.

This chain joins TRBV6-2 or TRBV6-3 and TRBJ2-2; 8 bases are shared with TRBD2. This CDR3 contains 16 residues. Germline CDR1 MNHEY, CDR2 SVGEGT. J was trimmed by 5 bases and V by 3 bases; bases with no gene match: 8. The CDR3 sequence is CASSYMVAGQTGELFF. The CDR3 bases are TGTGCCAGCAGTTATATGGTAGCGGGACAAACCGGGGAGCTGTTTTTT.

This sequence joins TRBV5-4 and TRBJ2-1, with unresolved D. Germline lookup yields CDR1 SGHNT and CDR2 YYREEE (reference sequence). This CDR3 is 15 amino acids long. Trimming took off 1 base at V and 5 bases at J, with 13 bases between the two ends. The CDR3 region is CASSLRVSEDNEQFF. The CDR3 nucleotides read TGTGCCAGCAGCTTGCGGGTCTCTGAAGACAATGAGCAGTTCTTC. The variable domain in full, completed from reference TRBV5-4 and TRBJ2-1, reads ETGVTQSPTHLIKTRGQQVTLRCSSQSGHNTVSWYQQALGQGPQFIFQYYREEENGRGNFPPRFSGLQFPNYSSELNVNALELDDSALYLCASSLRVSEDNEQFFGPGTRLTVL.

The chain recombines TRBV19 with TRBJ2-1; 11 bases map to TRBD2. V shed 3 bases and J 9 bases; nucleotides not matched to a gene: 13. The length of the CDR3 is 17 residues. Germline values: CDR1 LNHDA, CDR2 SQIVND (reference sequence). CDR3 nucleotides: TGTGCCAGTAGTATCAATTTACTAGCGGGAGCCTACGCTGAGCAGTTCTTC. It codes for CASSINLLAGAYAEQFF.

As to this clonotype: This may be a read error: a much more frequent sequence differs by one nucleotide. This rearrangement joins TRBV7-3 to TRBJ2-5; no clear D. CDR3 length: 13 residues. CDR1 SGHTA and CDR2 FQGTGA come from the germline V gene. The V gene lost 5 bases and the J gene lost 4 bases, with 11 bases spanning the gap. As DNA, the CDR3 is TGTGCCAGCAGCCCCTGTTGGGGAGAGACCCAGTACTTC. Its protein is CASSPCWGETQYF.

This clonotype was recorded many times. V usage is TRBV25-1 and J usage is TRBJ1-2; 7 nucleotides match TRBD1. V was pared by 0 bases and J by 4 bases, with 5 bases of the junction left unmatched. Germline CDR1 reads MGHDK; CDR2 reads SYGVNS. This CDR3 contains 15 residues. CDR3 loop: CASSEYSGGIYGYTF. The CDR3 DNA sequence: TGTGCCAGCAGTGAATATTCAGGGGGAATCTATGGCTACACCTTC.

This clonotype appeared many times. V gene TRBV3-1 combines with J gene TRBJ2-4; 8 bases match TRBD2. The CDR3 sequence is 17 residues long. The germline V gene has CDR1 LGHDT and CDR2 YNNKEL (reference sequence). After removal of 8 bases from V and 2 bases from J, the junction contained 14 bases not matched to a gene. CDR3 nucleotides: TGTGCCAGCTCCCAAAGCGGGCTAGCGGGTTCCAAAAACATTCAGTACTTC. Its protein is CASSQSGLAGSKNIQYF.

This clonotype showed up many times. The V call is TRBV7-6, the J call TRBJ2-2; D perhaps matches TRBD2 (5 bases). Trimming stripped 2 bases from V and 6 bases from J, with 16 bases between. The V gene's germline CDR1 is SGHVS and CDR2 FNYEAQ. This CDR3 is built from 16 residues. The CDR3 DNA reads TGTGCCAGCAGCTTAATGCGGGCCGGCGACTCCGGGGAGCTGTTTTTT. This translates into CASSLMRAGDSGELFF.

This clonotype was seen just once. This chain connects TRBV29-1 to TRBJ2-1; a weak D match, TRBD1 (6 bases). V lost 5 bases and J 10 bases, leaving 12 bases between the germline ends. The CDR3 has 11 amino acids. The germline V gene encodes CDR1 SQVTM and CDR2 ANQGSEA. CDR3 sequence reads: CSVSTGREQFF. The CDR3 bases are TGCAGCGTTTCTACAGGGAGAGAGCAGTTCTTC.

The chain combines TRBV27 with TRBJ2-7; 9 bases match TRBD2. The germline V gene encodes CDR1 MNHEY and CDR2 SMNVEV (reference sequence). The CDR3 is made up of 15 amino acids. Trimming cost V 6 bases and J 4 bases; bases outside gene matches: 10. The CDR3 sequence is CASSLTLAGSYEQYF. CDR3 in DNA: TGTGCCAGCAGCCTGACACTAGCGGGTTCTTACGAGCAGTACTTC.

This rearrangement joins TRBV19 to TRBJ1-5; 10 bases align to TRBD1. The CDR3 spans 14 residues. The germline CDR1 and CDR2 sequences are LNHDA and SQIVND (reference sequence). Trimming took 7 bases from V and 6 from J; bases not matched to a gene: 6. DNA for the CDR3: TGTGCCAGTATCATGACAGGGGGCGGTCAGCCCCAGCATTTT. Translating it yields CASIMTGGGQPQHF.

This sequence joins TRBV6-5 and TRBJ2-3, with 7 nucleotides matching TRBD1. The CDR3 is 14 residues long. From germline, CDR1 is MNHEY and CDR2 SVGAGI. The J segment lost 5 bases and the V segment lost 1 base, leaving 3 bases of the junction unmatched. CDR3 sequence: CASSYLQGQDTQYF. The CDR3 DNA is TGTGCCAGCAGTTACTTACAGGGGCAAGATACGCAGTATTTT.

This clonotype was seen at least ten times. The V and J genes are TRBV11-2 and TRBJ2-5; D is possibly TRBD2 (6 bases). With 2 bases removed from V and 0 bases from J, the gap between germline ends came to 22 bases. Germline V gives CDR1 SGHAT, CDR2 FQNNGV. The CDR3 is 19 residues long. CDR3 protein: CASSLPIGGATKDQETQYF. In DNA form, the CDR3 reads TGTGCCAGCAGCTTACCTATCGGGGGAGCAACTAAAGACCAAGAGACCCAGTACTTC.